This T cell receptor beta chain was identified during a study of T cells in Graves' hyperthyroidism and ophthalmopathy. This clonotype was found many times. Its matching antigen is unknown. Participants, patients aged 18 to 65, had newly diagnosed hyperthyroidism with a duration under 2 months. Whole-study results and caveats: Also found in blood were most expanded thyroid clonotypes above 0.001.

From RNA transcripts, TCR beta CDR3 regions were amplified. Carried out on the TCR CDR3, a first-round RT-PCR used the HTBI primer set. TCRdb reprocessed the multiplex PCR reads via MiXCR and lists one record per CDR3 protein. The table includes a few hundred thousand distinct CDR3 sequences, 15% to 19% detected once. The CDR3 has 13 amino acids. J was trimmed by 8 bases and V by 3 bases; bases with no gene match: 9. Germline V gives CDR1 DFQATT, CDR2 SNEGSKA (reference sequence). The genes are TRBV20-1 and TRBJ1-2; 7 bases line up with TRBD1. Sequenced: blood. This clonotype was obtained from a woman between 18 and 30 years old with Graves' hyperthyroidism. The CDR3 DNA sequence: TGCAGTGCTAGGAGGGGGCAGGGCGAAGGCTACACCTTC. Amino acid sequence: CSARRGQGEGYTF.